The present T cell receptor (beta chain) was sequenced within a study of shared clonotypes between healthy human individuals. Assay used: immunoSEQ multiplex PCR; TCRdb lists only in-frame clones, some missing. In the table there are 740,000 or so clones, 60% to 75% of which are singletons. Trimming took off 3 bases at V and 4 bases at J, with 13 bases between the two ends. This CDR3 has 15 amino acids. Germline loops: CDR1 SGHRS, CDR2 YFSETQ. Source material: memory CD4+ T cells sorted from blood. Stated subset: CD45RA-negative fraction. The rearrangement uses TRBV5-1 and TRBJ2-2; either TRBD1 or TRBD2 may supply D (5 bases each). The sequence was collected from a woman aged 25-40 years in good health. The CDR3 DNA sequence: TGCGCCAGCAGCTCTGAGGGGTCGCGCACCGGGGAGCTGTTTTTT. Encoded protein: CASSSEGSRTGELFF.